A single sample is the source of the 5 T cell receptor beta chains below, sequenced in a study of liver allograft versus peripheral blood T cells. Study context: Transplanted livers and recipients' peripheral blood had their T cell receptor repertoires compared.

One entry per CDR3 protein results from TCRdb running MiXCR on the reads. Of 3,500 to 4,500 distinct CDR3 sequences in the sample, around 19% were seen once. The origin of the receptors is a human patient who had a liver transplant. The graft donor may have given rise to some T cells.

This clonotype is judged large. The rearrangement joins TRBV28 to TRBJ1-2; D perhaps matches TRBD1 (6 bases). Germline V CDR1 and CDR2: MDHEN, SYDVKM. V was pared by 4 bases and J by 4 bases, with 10 bases between. The CDR3 totals 13 residues. DNA of the CDR3: TGTGCCAGCAGTTACAGGGAAGGCTATGGCTACACCTTC. Protein product: CASSYREGYGYTF.

This clonotype is labeled as medium-sized. The chain has TRBV27 and TRBJ2-3; 7 bases line up with TRBD1. This CDR3 spans 17 amino acids. CDR1 and CDR2 from the germline V gene are MNHEY and SMNVEV (reference sequence). V dropped 7 bases and J dropped 2; count of bases not matched to a gene: 15. The CDR3 spells CASTLEPSGGNTDTQYF. Written as DNA, the CDR3 is TGTGCCAGCACTTTGGAGCCCTCAGGGGGAAACACAGATACGCAGTATTTT.

By proportion, this clonotype is medium-sized (0.01 to 0.1%). The CDR3 is CATSDLGGDEQFF. For the CDR3, the DNA is TGTGCCACCAGTGATTTGGGTGGGGATGAGCAGTTCTTC. The V gene is TRBV24-1, the J gene TRBJ2-1; D remains ambiguous. The germline V gene encodes CDR1 KGHDR and CDR2 SFDVKD. V was cut by 0 bases and J by 8 bases, with 7 bases left in between. The CDR3 spans 13 residues.

This clonotype counts as medium-sized. The rearrangement uses TRBV29-1 and TRBJ2-7; TRBD1 matches at 9 bases. Germline trimming cut 3 bases from V and 2 bases from J; bases unmatched to any gene: 5. The CDR3 is 14 amino acids. CDR1 and CDR2 from the germline V gene are SQVTM and ANQGSEA. CDR3 sequence reads: CSVEGQGGTYEQYF. The CDR3 DNA reads TGCAGCGTTGAGGGACAGGGTGGAACCTACGAGCAGTACTTC.

By share, this clonotype counts as medium-sized. V and J are TRBV24-1 and TRBJ2-2; TRBD2 aligns across 10 bases. The CDR3 length is 16 residues. The J segment lost 4 bases and the V segment lost 4 bases, leaving 5 bases of the junction unmatched. Germline V lookup: CDR1 KGHDR, CDR2 SFDVKD. The CDR3 reads CATSDYSGRSTGELFF. CDR3 DNA sequence: TGTGCCACCAGTGACTATAGCGGGAGGAGCACCGGGGAGCTGTTTTTT.